A selection of T cell receptor beta chains follows, all from one sample in a study of PD-L1 blockade in urothelial cancer. Using immunoSEQ multiplex PCR, the repertoire was profiled, and TCRdb retains in-frame clones only, with some absent. The sample carries around 100,000 clones, over 75% recorded once. Sequenced material: PBMCs, taken around atezolizumab (anti-PD-L1) treatment. These receptors were collected from a man aged 50-60 years with urothelial cancer. Both conserved end residues are part of each CDR3. The D gene is left open where the match is weak. Clone size is stated in some rows and not others, as once, few, many or a class when expanded.

J | size | V | D | CDR3 | DNA
TRBJ1-2 | few | TRBV4-1 | - | CASSHEGMGGYTF | TGCGCCAGCAGCCACGAGGGAATGGGTGGCTACACCTTC
TRBJ2-7 | - | TRBV7-9 | TRBD2 | CASSPPWAQREKIYEQYF | TGTGCCAGCAGCCCGCCGTGGGCGCAGCGGGAGAAAATCTACGAGCAGTACTTC
TRBJ1-4 | once | TRBV9 | - | CASSVDQDATNEKLFF | TGTGCCAGCAGCGTAGACCAGGATGCAACTAATGAAAAACTGTTTTTT
TRBJ1-6 | - | TRBV30 | - | CAWSAARASSYNSPLHF | TGTGCCTGGAGTGCAGCCAGGGCAAGCTCCTATAATTCACCCCTCCACTTT
TRBJ2-7 | - | TRBV13 | TRBD2 | CASSLSSSGSYEQYF | TGTGCCAGCAGCTTGAGTTCTAGCGGGAGCTACGAGCAGTACTTC
TRBJ2-7 | once | TRBV7-2 | TRBD2 | CASSLTSGRGSYEQYF | TGTGCCAGCAGCTTAACTAGCGGGAGAGGATCCTACGAGCAGTACTTC
TRBJ1-2 | - | TRBV28 | - | CASRPEYGYTF | TGTGCCAGCAGGCCAGAATATGGCTACACCTTC
TRBJ1-3 | - | TRBV7-2 | TRBD1 | CASSLERGDRPVPGNTIYF | TGTGCCAGCAGCTTAGAGAGGGGGGACAGGCCCGTCCCGGGAAACACCATATATTTT
TRBJ2-1 | - | TRBV5-1 | TRBD2 | CASSSGLLAGAVTNNEQFF | TGCGCCAGCAGCTCAGGTCTACTAGCGGGGGCGGTGACAAACAATGAGCAGTTCTTC
TRBJ1-1 | - | TRBV5-6 | - | CASSYWSRRNTEAFF | TGTGCCAGCAGCTATTGGTCGCGGCGGAACACTGAAGCTTTCTTT
TRBJ2-7 | - | TRBV28 | - | CASISGAFAYEQYF | TGTGCCAGCATATCAGGGGCTTTTGCCTACGAGCAGTACTTC
TRBJ2-1 | - | TRBV29-1 | TRBD2 | CSVIQREGWYNEQFF | TGCAGCGTGATACAGCGGGAGGGCTGGTACAATGAGCAGTTCTTC
TRBJ2-1 | - | TRBV9 | TRBD2 | CASSVGLAANEQFF | TGTGCCAGCAGCGTAGGGCTAGCGGCGAATGAGCAGTTCTTC
TRBJ2-4 | - | TRBV7-3 | - | CASSLKAAIAKNIQYF | TGTGCCAGCAGCTTAAAGGCAGCGATTGCCAAAAACATTCAGTACTTC
TRBJ2-7 | - | TRBV10-1 | TRBD2 | CASSEHPPAAGGTSYEQYF | TGCGCCAGCAGTGAGCATCCCCCCGCAGCGGGAGGGACGTCCTACGAGCAGTACTTC
TRBJ1-2 | - | TRBV6-5 | - | CASSQTQSGARYTF | TGTGCCAGCAGCCAAACGCAATCAGGGGCTCGCTACACCTTC
TRBJ2-2 | - | TRBV23-1 | - | CASSQSGAGGRPNTGELFF | TGCGCCAGCAGTCAATCGGGGGCAGGGGGGAGGCCGAACACCGGGGAGCTGTTTTTT
TRBJ2-3 | - | TRBV9 | - | CASSVSAQAPDTQYF | TGTGCCAGCAGCGTATCTGCCCAAGCGCCAGATACGCAGTATTTT
TRBJ1-5 | - | TRBV27 | - | CASRMGGTSNQPQHF | TGTGCCAGCCGAATGGGGGGAACTAGCAATCAGCCCCAGCATTTT
TRBJ2-1 | few | TRBV18 | - | CASSPGRGNEQFF | TGTGCCAGCTCACCGGGCAGGGGCAATGAGCAGTTCTTC
TRBJ2-5 | - | TRBV5-1 | - | CASSPGWGPLPQETQYF | TGCGCCAGCAGCCCGGGGTGGGGGCCGCTCCCCCAAGAGACCCAGTACTTC
TRBJ2-1 | - | TRBV5-1 | TRBD2 | CASSLAASGAYNEQFF | TGCGCCAGCAGCTTGGCCGCTAGCGGGGCCTACAATGAGCAGTTCTTC
TRBJ1-1 | - | TRBV4-2 | - | CASSLSDTEAFF | TGTGCCAGCAGCCTTTCGGACACTGAAGCTTTCTTT
TRBJ2-3 | - | TRBV18 | - | CASSPYGTGIGDTQYF | TGTGCCAGCTCACCATATGGAACGGGAATCGGAGATACGCAGTATTTT
TRBJ2-1 | - | TRBV6-6 | TRBD2 | CASSWGLADSGEQFF | TGTGCCAGCAGCTGGGGACTAGCGGACTCAGGAGAGCAGTTCTTC
TRBJ1-2 | - | TRBV29-1 | TRBD1 | CSVGAGGGYTF | TGCAGCGTTGGGGCAGGGGGTGGCTACACCTTC
TRBJ2-5 | once | TRBV11-2 | TRBD1 | CASSSDRGETQYF | TGTGCCAGCAGCTCGGACAGGGGCGAGACCCAGTACTTC
TRBJ1-1 | few | TRBV29-1 | - | CSVRSFRNTEAFF | TGCAGCGTACGCTCTTTCAGGAACACTGAAGCTTTCTTT
TRBJ1-2 | - | TRBV9 | TRBD1 | CASSLRGVGDYGYTF | TGTGCCAGCAGCCTCAGGGGGGTAGGAGACTATGGCTACACCTTC
TRBJ2-3 | once | TRBV7-9 | - | CASSAGGRRTDTQYF | TGTGCCAGCAGCGCCGGAGGGCGTCGGACAGATACGCAGTATTTT
TRBJ2-7 | few | TRBV27 | - | CASHSGGERSYEQYF | TGTGCCAGCCATTCTGGGGGCGAACGCTCCTACGAGCAGTACTTC
TRBJ1-1 | - | TRBV15 | TRBD1 | CATSRGGGASTEAFF | TGTGCCACCAGCAGAGGAGGGGGCGCTTCCACTGAAGCTTTCTTT
TRBJ2-7 | - | TRBV15 | TRBD2 | CATSREKPFGTSIEQYF | TGTGCCACCAGCAGAGAGAAACCGTTTGGGACTAGCATCGAGCAGTACTTC
TRBJ2-5 | - | TRBV6-1 | - | CASNLWYQGGETQYF | TGTGCCAGCAACCTTTGGTATCAGGGGGGAGAGACCCAGTACTTC
TRBJ1-6 | few | TRBV5-1 | - | CASSLGDTKIPLHF | TGCGCCAGCAGCTTGGGAGACACGAAGATACCCCTCCACTTT
TRBJ2-5 | - | TRBV7-2 | - | CASSPGLRETQYF | TGTGCCAGCAGCCCGGGACTCCGGGAGACCCAGTACTTC
TRBJ1-1 | once | TRBV7-9 | - | CASKDGGVGEAFF | TGTGCCAGCAAAGACGGAGGAGTCGGTGAAGCTTTCTTT
TRBJ2-1 | - | TRBV27 | TRBD2 | CASSLPAREGEQFF | TGTGCCAGCAGTTTACCCGCCCGGGAGGGTGAGCAGTTCTTC
TRBJ2-1 | - | TRBV5-1 | TRBD2 | CASSSLAGGSSEQFF | TGCGCCAGCAGTTCCTTAGCGGGAGGTTCGAGCGAGCAGTTCTTC
TRBJ1-2 | - | TRBV19 | TRBD1 | CASSIAMGQTNNYGYTF | TGTGCCAGTAGTATAGCTATGGGACAGACAAATAACTATGGCTACACCTTC
TRBJ2-7 | - | TRBV7-9 | TRBD1 | CASGRDRSSYEQYF | TGTGCCAGCGGTCGGGACAGGAGCTCCTACGAGCAGTACTTC
TRBJ1-2 | many | TRBV19 | - | CASSIRGGGYTF | TGTGCCAGTAGTATCCGAGGAGGCGGCTACACCTTC
TRBJ2-7 | - | TRBV5-1 | - | CASSLSNEQYF | TGCGCCAGCAGCTTGTCAAACGAGCAGTACTTC
TRBJ2-4 | - | TRBV30 | - | CAWSYYREGIQYF | TGTGCCTGGAGTTACTACAGGGAAGGGATTCAGTACTTC
TRBJ1-5 | - | TRBV27 | - | CASSFGANNQPQHF | TGTGCCAGCAGTTTTGGTGCGAACAATCAGCCCCAGCATTTT
TRBJ1-2 | - | TRBV28 | - | CASSLIWVAGRNGYTF | TGTGCCAGCAGTTTAATTTGGGTCGCGGGGAGGAATGGCTACACCTTC
TRBJ2-3 | once | TRBV7-9 | TRBD2 | CASSSGGWAGSTDTQYF | TGTGCCAGCAGCTCCGGGGGGTGGGCAGGATCCACAGATACGCAGTATTTT
TRBJ1-1 | - | TRBV4-2 | TRBD1 | CASSRGQGHMNTEAFF | TGTGCCAGCAGCCGGGGACAGGGTCATATGAACACTGAAGCTTTCTTT
TRBJ2-4 | - | TRBV28 | - | CASSDHSVSGAKNIQYF | TGTGCCAGCAGCGACCACTCGGTCTCCGGGGCCAAAAACATTCAGTACTTC
TRBJ1-2 | - | TRBV28 | TRBD1 | CASSASPDRALYTF | TGTGCCAGCAGTGCCTCCCCGGACAGGGCCTTGTACACCTTC